Detailed here is one T cell receptor (beta chain). During construction of the library, unique molecular identifiers were attached to individual cDNA molecules for quantitative, reproducible TCR counting. In TCRdb, the RACE reads were re-called with MiXCR into one record per CDR3 protein. The sample includes about 140,000 distinct CDR3 sequences, about 11% seen only once; the top ten take 1.4%. The record originates from a study of human T cells and chemical hapten exposure. Time point here: patch test 2, 6 weeks after DPC sensitization. This sample's treatment: therapeutic diphenylcyclopropenone sensitization with weekly scalp DPC. Trimming at V came to 8 bases and at J to 4 bases, leaving 9 bases not matched to a gene. The CDR3 is 15 residues long. Germline V gene lookup returns CDR1 LGHDT and CDR2 YNNKEL (reference sequence).

The chain links TRBV3-1 to TRBJ2-3; 10 bases match TRBD2. The receptor comes from a woman aged 45-60 years with alopecia areata. Some clones in this sample may be carry-over from other donors' samples. The sample was whole blood, taken in connection with sensitization to the hapten diphenylcyclopropenone (DPC). The CDR3 coding sequence is TGTGCCAGCGGAACTCTAGCGGGAGCTGCAGATACGCAGTATTTT. Protein: CASGTLAGAADTQYF.